This T cell receptor beta chain was observed in a study of T cell changes during pregnancy in multiple sclerosis. Clones were sequenced by immunoSEQ multiplex PCR, and TCRdb holds only the in-frame ones, with some missing. Of more than 35,000 clones listed, about 90% are singletons. The junction had 11 bases not matched to a gene; V was cut back by 5 bases and J by 7 bases. This CDR3 has 15 amino acids. The germline CDR1 and CDR2 sequences are SGHTA and FQGTGA. The V gene is TRBV7-3, the J gene TRBJ2-5, with TRBD1 identical over 9 bases. The clonotype was recovered from a female donor with multiple sclerosis, enrolled in a pregnancy study. The source material was CD4+ T cells from peripheral blood mononuclear cells, sampled before pregnancy. CDR3: CASSLGQGPSGTQYF. The CDR3 nucleotides read TGTGCCAGCAGCCTCGGACAGGGGCCATCTGGGACCCAGTACTTC.